The 5 T cell receptor beta chains in this list originate from one sample, sequenced in a study of blood T cell repertoires in COVID-19. Sequencing was performed with immunoSEQ multiplex PCR; in TCRdb, only in-frame clones are kept and a portion is missing. The table records 210,000 or so clones, around four fifths of them present only once. The sequencing sample was made of peripheral blood. These receptors came from a man between 45 and 60 years old with active or convalescent COVID-19.

The CDR3 sequence is CATGQGASDGYTF. The CDR3 DNA reads TGTGCCACAGGACAGGGGGCGTCCGATGGCTACACCTTC. This chain connects TRBV10-3 to TRBJ1-2; 11 bases map to TRBD1. The ends lost 10 bases at V and 6 bases at J; junction bases unmatched: 7. The CDR3 loop spans 13 amino acids. Germline CDR1 is ENHRY and CDR2 is SYGVKD.

J is TRBJ2-1 and V is TRBV7-8; 7 nucleotides agree with TRBD1. Germline trimming cut 5 bases from V and 0 bases from J; bases unmatched to any gene: 7. The V gene's germline CDR1 is SGHVS and CDR2 FQNEAQ. CDR3 size: 16 residues. The CDR3 sequence: CASSPQTGDSYNEQFF. DNA of the CDR3: TGTGCCAGCAGCCCGCAAACAGGGGACTCCTACAATGAGCAGTTCTTC.

The V call is TRBV18, the J call TRBJ2-7, with 7 bases fitting TRBD1. Germline V CDR1 and CDR2: KGHSH, LQKENI. CDR3 length: 16 residues. The J segment lost 1 base and the V segment lost 3 bases, leaving 9 bases of the junction unmatched. Here the CDR3 reads CASSPRGGSSSYEQYF. The CDR3 coding sequence is TGTGCCAGCTCACCTCGAGGGGGCTCCTCATCCTACGAGCAGTACTTC.

This clone was seen just once. The chain couples TRBV4-1 to TRBJ2-5, with D perhaps TRBD1 (6 bases). Germline lookup yields CDR1 MGHRA and CDR2 YSYEKL. This CDR3 contains 15 residues. The V gene lost 9 bases and the J gene lost 7 bases, with 24 bases spanning the gap. The CDR3 DNA follows: TGCGCCAGTGCTGACCCCGGACAGTCGGGAAGGACCCAGTACTTC. Translating gives CASADPGQSGRTQYF.

There are a few counts of this clone. The chain has TRBV7-9 and TRBJ1-3; D unclear. This CDR3 is built from 17 residues. The V gene's germline CDR1 is SEHNR and CDR2 FQNEAQ (reference sequence). The V end was cut by 6 bases, the J end by 0 bases, with 18 bases between. CDR3 region: CASREVRNINSGNTIYF. CDR3 nucleotide sequence: TGTGCCAGCAGAGAGGTGAGGAACATCAACTCTGGAAACACCATATATTTT.